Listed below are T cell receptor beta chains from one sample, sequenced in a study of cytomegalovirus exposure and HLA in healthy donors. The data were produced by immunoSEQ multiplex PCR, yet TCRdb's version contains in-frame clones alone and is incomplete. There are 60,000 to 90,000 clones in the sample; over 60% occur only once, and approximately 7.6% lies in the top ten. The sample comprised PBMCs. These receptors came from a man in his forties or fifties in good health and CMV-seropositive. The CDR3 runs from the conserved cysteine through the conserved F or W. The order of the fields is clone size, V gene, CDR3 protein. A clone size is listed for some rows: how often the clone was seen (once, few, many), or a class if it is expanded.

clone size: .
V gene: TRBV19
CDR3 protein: CASNQQGAYGGYTF

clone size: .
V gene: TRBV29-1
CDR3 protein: CSVGQESGATDTQYF

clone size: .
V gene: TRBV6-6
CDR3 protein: CASSYMGGGEQFF

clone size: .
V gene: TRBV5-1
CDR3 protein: CASSPGLAAYEQYF

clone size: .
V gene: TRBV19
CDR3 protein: CASRGSGTGGNQPQHF

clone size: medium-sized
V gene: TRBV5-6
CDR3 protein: CASSPDRANTEAFF

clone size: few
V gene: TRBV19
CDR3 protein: CASRQGNTGELFF

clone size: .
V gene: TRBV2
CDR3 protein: CASGRDRGNEQFF

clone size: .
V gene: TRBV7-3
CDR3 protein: CASTPRTAGGELFF

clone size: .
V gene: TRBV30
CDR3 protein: CARAPDPTGEQYF

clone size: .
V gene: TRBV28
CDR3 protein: CASSLTGGGTDTQYF

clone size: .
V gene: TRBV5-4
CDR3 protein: CASSGETRYEQYF

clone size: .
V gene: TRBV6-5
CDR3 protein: CASSSGTGSETQYF

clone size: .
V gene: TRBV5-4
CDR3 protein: CASSSGQGVNTEAFF

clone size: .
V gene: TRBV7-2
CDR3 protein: CASSPTRERSSYEQYF

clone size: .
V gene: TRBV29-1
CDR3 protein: CSVEGQGWGEQYF

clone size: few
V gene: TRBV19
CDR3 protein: CASSDAGANYGYTF

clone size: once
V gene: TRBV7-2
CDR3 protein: CASSLGAGADAFF

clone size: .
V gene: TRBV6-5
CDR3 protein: CASSYSRSREQYF

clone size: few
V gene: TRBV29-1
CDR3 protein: CSVGRGSGSGETQYF

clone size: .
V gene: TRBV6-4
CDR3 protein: CASSATGTYGYTF